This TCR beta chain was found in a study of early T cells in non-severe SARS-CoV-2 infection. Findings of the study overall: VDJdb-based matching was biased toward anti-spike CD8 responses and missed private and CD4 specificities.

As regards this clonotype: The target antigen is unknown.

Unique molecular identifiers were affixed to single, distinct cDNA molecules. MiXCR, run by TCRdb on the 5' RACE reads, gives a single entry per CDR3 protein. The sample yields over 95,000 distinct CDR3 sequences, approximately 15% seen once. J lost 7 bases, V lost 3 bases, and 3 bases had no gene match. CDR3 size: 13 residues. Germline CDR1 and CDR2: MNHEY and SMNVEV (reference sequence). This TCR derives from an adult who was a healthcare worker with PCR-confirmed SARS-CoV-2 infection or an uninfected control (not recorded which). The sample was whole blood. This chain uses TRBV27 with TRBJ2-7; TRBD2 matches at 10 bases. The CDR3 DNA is TGTGCCAGCAGTTTTCTAGCGGGAGAAGAGCAGTACTTC. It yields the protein CASSFLAGEEQYF.